This section outlines one T cell receptor beta chain sequence together with its context. Antigen: not known. The CDR3 is 15 residues long. Between the trimmed V and J ends, which lost 3 bases and 6 bases, there was a span of 17 bases. CDR1 is LNHDA and CDR2 is SQIVND in the germline V gene (reference sequence). This entry is derived from a study of cytomegalovirus exposure and HLA in healthy donors. Study-wide findings and caveats: Information on immune exposure was restricted to one variable (CMV serostatus). Later, TCR association rates were found to vary by HLA locus, highest for DRB1 and lowest for HLA-C. Later analysis showed most CMV-associated TCR beta chains appearing HLA-restricted.

The PCR had 60 Vbeta and 13 Jbeta primers. Here immunoSEQ multiplex PCR was the method, and the copy in TCRdb shows in-frame clones only, minus some. The specimen's table records around 100,000 clones. The TCR sequence derives from a man in his thirties or forties in good health and CMV-seronegative. J is TRBJ1-2 and V is TRBV19, with D perhaps matching TRBD1 (6 bases). Specimen: PBMCs. The CDR3 spells CASSISGGPWDGYTF. The CDR3 DNA is TGTGCCAGTAGTATCAGCGGGGGCCCTTGGGATGGCTACACCTTC.